The 14 T cell receptor beta chains below were found in one sample sequenced in a study of control samples from healthy donors and cancer patients. Produced via immunoSEQ multiplex PCR; TCRdb's table is partial and in-frame only. The table lists roughly 130,000 clones, less than 95% of them singletons. The sequencing sample was made of blood. All receptors derive from a man younger than 35 in good health.

This clone was seen a single time. The rearrangement uses TRBV5-1 and TRBJ1-4; 11 bases are a match to TRBD1. In germline, CDR1 is SGHRS, CDR2 YFSETQ. This CDR3 comprises 14 residues. V gave up 4 bases and J gave up 6 bases; unmatched junction bases: 2. The CDR3: CASSTGQGDEKLFF. CDR3 nucleotide sequence: TGCGCCAGCAGCACGGGACAGGGGGATGAAAAACTGTTTTTT.

The J gene is TRBJ1-5, the V gene TRBV30, with TRBD1 identical over 8 bases. Trimming removed 7 bases from V and 2 bases from J; junction bases left unmatched: 7. From germline, CDR1 is GTSNPN and CDR2 SVGIG (reference sequence). This CDR3 comprises 14 residues. CDR3: CAYSRGPGNQPQHF. The CDR3 bases are TGTGCCTACTCCAGGGGGCCAGGCAATCAGCCCCAGCATTTT.

The chain links TRBV2 to TRBJ1-6; the D gene is possibly TRBD1 (5 bases). The CDR3 has 14 residues. The V end lost 7 bases, the J end lost 8 bases, and 15 bases lay between the germline ends. CDR1 and CDR2 from the germline V gene are SNHLY and FYNNEI. The DNA for the CDR3 is TGTGCCAGCACTTTTTCAGGGCAGGATTCACCCCTCCACTTT. It encodes CASTFSGQDSPLHF.

The CDR3 DNA sequence: TGCGCCAGCAGCCGGACAGGGGGCAACTATGGCTACACCTTC. Translation gives CASSRTGGNYGYTF. The rearrangement links TRBV4-1 to TRBJ1-2, with 11 bases lining up with TRBD1. This CDR3 is 14 amino acids long. Germline trimming cut 4 bases from V and 2 bases from J; bases unmatched to any gene: 0. Germline V gene data show CDR1 as MGHRA and CDR2 as YSYEKL.

The genes are TRBV29-1 and TRBJ1-5; TRBD1 is a possible D gene (5 bases). CDR1 and CDR2 from the germline V gene are SQVTM and ANQGSEA. Trimming removed 7 bases from V and 7 bases from J, with 17 bases in between. The length of the CDR3 is 13 residues. CDR3 DNA sequence: TGCAGCGCCGGAGAGGGGTCGGGGCAGCCCCAGCATTTT. Its translation is CSAGEGSGQPQHF.

The V gene is TRBV7-2, the J gene TRBJ1-2, with unresolved D. The CDR3 spans 12 residues. Trimming removed 2 bases at V and 7 bases at J, with 8 bases between. From germline, CDR1 is SGHTA and CDR2 FQGNSA. CDR3 amino acids: CASSLSNSGYTF. The CDR3 nucleotides read TGTGCCAGCAGCTTAAGCAATTCTGGCTACACCTTC.

V gene TRBV5-1 combines with J gene TRBJ1-3; D gene uncertain. Trimming pared 3 bases from V and 4 bases from J, leaving 17 bases between. Germline V lookup: CDR1 SGHRS, CDR2 YFSETQ. This CDR3 comprises 16 residues. The CDR3 DNA reads as TGCGCCAGCAGCTCCGGACTTTCTCTACTGGGAAACACCATATATTTT. As protein: CASSSGLSLLGNTIYF.

This chain uses TRBV21-1 with TRBJ2-1; TRBD2 was called by the table and not checked on the DNA. TRBV21-1 is labeled a pseudogene. The CDR3 is made up of 21 amino acids. The CDR3 DNA is TGTGCCAGCAGCATCATCAAGGCCGGGACTAGCGGGGGGGTATCCTACAATGAGCAGTTCTTC. Amino acid sequence: CASSIIKAGTSGGVSYNEQFF.

This clone was picked up a small number of times. This rearrangement joins TRBV18 to TRBJ1-5; D perhaps matches TRBD1 (5 bases). V lost 4 bases to trimming and J lost 5 bases, with 15 bases between them. CDR1 is KGHSH and CDR2 is LQKENI in the germline V gene. The CDR3 runs to 15 residues. The CDR3 region is CASSQDAGYDQPQHF. The DNA for the CDR3 is TGTGCCAGCTCACAAGACGCAGGGTATGATCAGCCCCAGCATTTT.

On this clone: The sample has other DNA sequences that encode this CDR3 too. The chain combines TRBV5-6 with TRBJ2-1; D is uncertain. This CDR3 has 12 amino acids. Between the trimmed V and J ends, which lost 0 bases and 7 bases, there was a span of 5 bases. CDR1 is SGHDT, CDR2 YYEEEE, per germline. This CDR3 reads CASSLGGNEQFF. CDR3 coding DNA: TGTGCCAGCAGCTTGGGTGGGAATGAGCAGTTCTTC.

V gene TRBV5-1 combines with J gene TRBJ1-6; possibly TRBD1 for D (5 bases). Germline V gene data show CDR1 as SGHRS and CDR2 as YFSETQ. The CDR3 has 15 residues. Trimming removed 1 base from V and 5 bases from J, with 10 bases in between. CDR3 in DNA: TGCGCCAGCAGCTTGAGAGGGGTTGATAATTCACCCCTCCACTTT. Protein: CASSLRGVDNSPLHF.

CDR3 loop: CASSYIRNTEAFF. The CDR3 nucleotides are TGTGCCAGCAGTTATATCCGGAACACTGAAGCTTTCTTT. This chain links TRBV6-2 or TRBV6-3 with TRBJ1-1; D remains unclear. Germline V gene sequence: CDR1 MNHEY, CDR2 SVGEGT. The CDR3 totals 13 residues. Trimming shortened V by 3 bases and J by 1 base, and 6 bases separated the two germline ends.

V usage is TRBV5-4 and J usage is TRBJ2-2, with D perhaps being TRBD1 or TRBD2 (5 bases each). This CDR3 is built from 16 residues. The ends were cut back, 0 bases at V and 2 bases at J, with 11 bases in the middle. Germline V gives CDR1 SGHNT, CDR2 YYREEE (reference sequence). The CDR3 is CASSLGGGLNTGELFF. DNA for the CDR3: TGTGCCAGCAGCTTGGGTGGGGGATTAAACACCGGGGAGCTGTTTTTT.

The V call is TRBV6-1, the J call TRBJ1-4; D might be TRBD1 (5 bases). The CDR3 runs to 17 residues. Germline V gives CDR1 MNHNS, CDR2 SASEGT. V lost 4 bases and J 0 bases, leaving 15 bases between the germline ends. The CDR3 reads CASSGGRVGATNEKLFF. DNA of the CDR3: TGTGCCAGCAGTGGAGGCAGGGTTGGGGCAACTAATGAAAAACTGTTTTTT.